This T cell receptor (beta chain) was retrieved from a study of T cell responses to AZD1222 COVID-19 vaccine. Produced via immunoSEQ multiplex PCR; TCRdb's table is partial and in-frame only. The table lists 110,000 to 150,000 clones, 80% to 95% of them singletons. A remark on this clone: The antigen remains unidentified.

The V gene's germline CDR1 is LNHDA and CDR2 SQIVND (reference sequence). The V gene end was trimmed by 5 bases and the J gene end by 4 bases; junction bases not matched to a gene: 14. This CDR3 spans 19 amino acids. Study-wide findings and caveats: Baseline testing showed seropositivity in only five or six AZD1222 recipients. Nearly half of spike-specific TCRs reportedly target variant regions that are unmutated in the B.1.351 and B.1.1.7 variants.

This TCR derives from an adult who received the AZD1222 COVID-19 vaccine. The source material was peripheral blood, sampled 28 days after the second AZD1222 dose. J is TRBJ2-6 and V is TRBV19; 10 bases align to TRBD1. The CDR3 DNA reads TGTGCCAGTAGTGTCCAGCCCGGGACAGGGGTGGGCGGGGCCAACGTCCTGACTTTC. It codes for CASSVQPGTGVGGANVLTF.